Listed here is a single T cell receptor (beta chain). Germline V gene data show CDR1 as LGHNA and CDR2 as YSLEER. V was trimmed by 7 bases and J by 4 bases, leaving 16 bases between them. The CDR3 spans 14 residues. This record comes from a study of blood T cells in healthy people across ages. A second about 7 to 11 cycle PCR used barcoded and J-beta primers. A single record per CDR3 protein comes from TCRdb applying MiXCR to the 5' RACE reads. The table has 850,000 to 1,100,000 distinct CDR3 sequences, under 40% seen once. The origin of this receptor is a man aged 18 to 29 in good health. The chain uses TRBV4-3 and TRBJ1-1; D might be TRBD1 (5 bases). The sequenced sample consisted of blood. The CDR3 region has the DNA TGCGCCAGCACCCAGCGGGGCAGAGGCACTGAAGCTTTCTTT. Residues: CASTQRGRGTEAFF.